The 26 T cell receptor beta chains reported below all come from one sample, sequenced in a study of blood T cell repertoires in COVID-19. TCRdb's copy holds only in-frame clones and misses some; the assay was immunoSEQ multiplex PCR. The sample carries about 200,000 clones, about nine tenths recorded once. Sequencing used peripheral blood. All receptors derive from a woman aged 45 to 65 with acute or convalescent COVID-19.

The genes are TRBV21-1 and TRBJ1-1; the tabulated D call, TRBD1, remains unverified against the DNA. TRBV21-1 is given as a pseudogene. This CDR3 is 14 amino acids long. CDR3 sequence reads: CASSKGRGRTEAFF. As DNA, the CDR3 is TGTGCCAGCAGCAAAGGCAGGGGGCGAACCGAAGCTTTCTTT.

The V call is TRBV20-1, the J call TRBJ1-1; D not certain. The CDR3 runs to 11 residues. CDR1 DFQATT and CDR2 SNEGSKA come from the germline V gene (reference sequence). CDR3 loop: CSGRGNTEAFF. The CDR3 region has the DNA TGCAGCGGACGGGGAAACACTGAAGCTTTCTTT.

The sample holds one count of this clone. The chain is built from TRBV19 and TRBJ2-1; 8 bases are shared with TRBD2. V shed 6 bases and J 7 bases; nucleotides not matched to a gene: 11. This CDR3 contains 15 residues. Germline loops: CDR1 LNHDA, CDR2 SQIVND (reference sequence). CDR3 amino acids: CASSIREGTLNEQFF. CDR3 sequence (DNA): TGTGCCAGTAGCATCCGGGAGGGGACCTTAAATGAGCAGTTCTTC.

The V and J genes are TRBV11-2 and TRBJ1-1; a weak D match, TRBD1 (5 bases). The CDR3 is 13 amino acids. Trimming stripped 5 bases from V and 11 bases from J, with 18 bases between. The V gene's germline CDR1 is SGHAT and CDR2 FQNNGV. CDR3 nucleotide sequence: TGTGCCAGCAGCCTGTCTGAGCGGGGGTCGGCTTTCTTT. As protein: CASSLSERGSAFF.

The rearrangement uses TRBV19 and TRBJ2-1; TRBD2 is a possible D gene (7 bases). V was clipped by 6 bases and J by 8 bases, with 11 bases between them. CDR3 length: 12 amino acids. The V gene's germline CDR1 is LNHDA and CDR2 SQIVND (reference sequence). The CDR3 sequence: CASSPGGDEQFF. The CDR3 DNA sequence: TGTGCCAGTAGCCCGGGGGGCGATGAGCAGTTCTTC.

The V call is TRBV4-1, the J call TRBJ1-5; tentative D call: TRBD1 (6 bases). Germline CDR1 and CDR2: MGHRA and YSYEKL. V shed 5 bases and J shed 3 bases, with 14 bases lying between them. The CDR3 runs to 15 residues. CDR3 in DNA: TGCGCCAGCAGCATCCGGACAGACTCCAATCAGCCCCAGCATTTT. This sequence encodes CASSIRTDSNQPQHF.

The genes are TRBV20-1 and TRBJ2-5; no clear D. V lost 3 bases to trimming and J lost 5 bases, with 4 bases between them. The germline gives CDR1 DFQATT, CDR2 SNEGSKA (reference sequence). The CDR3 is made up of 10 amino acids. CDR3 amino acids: CSASLETQYF. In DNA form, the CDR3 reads TGCAGTGCTAGTCTGGAGACCCAGTACTTC.

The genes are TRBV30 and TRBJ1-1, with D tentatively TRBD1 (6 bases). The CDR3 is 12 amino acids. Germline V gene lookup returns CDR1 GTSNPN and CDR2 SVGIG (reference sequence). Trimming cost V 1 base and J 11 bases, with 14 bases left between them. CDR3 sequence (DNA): TGTGCCTGGAGTGCCGGGGGGGCAGGTGCTTTCTTT. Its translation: CAWSAGGAGAFF.

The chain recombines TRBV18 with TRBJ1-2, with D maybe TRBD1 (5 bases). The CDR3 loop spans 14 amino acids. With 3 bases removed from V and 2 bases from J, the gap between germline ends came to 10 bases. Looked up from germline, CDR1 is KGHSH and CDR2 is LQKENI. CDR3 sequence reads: CASSPATDNYGYTF. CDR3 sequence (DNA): TGTGCCAGCTCACCCGCGACAGACAACTATGGCTACACCTTC.

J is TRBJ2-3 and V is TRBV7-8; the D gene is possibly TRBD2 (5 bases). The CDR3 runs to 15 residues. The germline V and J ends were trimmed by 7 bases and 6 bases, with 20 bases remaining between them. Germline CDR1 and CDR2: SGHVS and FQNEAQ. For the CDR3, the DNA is TGTGCCAGCAACTCACGGGAACTCCTTGTGGATACGCAGTATTTT. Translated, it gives CASNSRELLVDTQYF. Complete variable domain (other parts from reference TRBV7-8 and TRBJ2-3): GAGVSQSPRYKVAKRGQDVALRCDPISGHVSLFWYQQALGQGPEFLTYFQNEAQLDKSGLPSDRFFAERPEGSVSTLKIQRTQQEDSAVYLCASNSRELLVDTQYFGPGTRLTVL.

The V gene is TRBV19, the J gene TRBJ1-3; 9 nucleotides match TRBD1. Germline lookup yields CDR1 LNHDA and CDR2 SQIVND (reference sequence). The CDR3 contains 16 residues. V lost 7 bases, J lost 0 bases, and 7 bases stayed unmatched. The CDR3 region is CASTMYRGLSGNTIYF. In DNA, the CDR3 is TGTGCCAGTACTATGTACAGGGGGCTCTCTGGAAACACCATATATTTT.

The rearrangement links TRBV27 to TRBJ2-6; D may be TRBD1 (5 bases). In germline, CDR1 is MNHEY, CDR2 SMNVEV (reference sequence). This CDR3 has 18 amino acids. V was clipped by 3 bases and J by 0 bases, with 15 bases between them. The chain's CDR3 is CASSFRPRQYSGANVLTF. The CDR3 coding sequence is TGTGCCAGCAGTTTCCGTCCTAGACAGTACTCTGGGGCCAACGTCCTGACTTTC.

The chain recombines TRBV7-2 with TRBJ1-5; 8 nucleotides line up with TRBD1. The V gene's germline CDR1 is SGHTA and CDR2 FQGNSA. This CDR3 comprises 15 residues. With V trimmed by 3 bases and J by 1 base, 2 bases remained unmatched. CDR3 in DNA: TGTGCCAGCAGCTTGCGACAGGGGAGCAATCAGCCCCAGCATTTT. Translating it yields CASSLRQGSNQPQHF.

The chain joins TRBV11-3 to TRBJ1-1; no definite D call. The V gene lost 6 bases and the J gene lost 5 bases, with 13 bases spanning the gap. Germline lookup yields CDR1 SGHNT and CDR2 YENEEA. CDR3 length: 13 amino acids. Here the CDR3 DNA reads TGTGCCAGCAGAAGGTGGACGGGGACTGAAGCTTTCTTT. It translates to CASRRWTGTEAFF.

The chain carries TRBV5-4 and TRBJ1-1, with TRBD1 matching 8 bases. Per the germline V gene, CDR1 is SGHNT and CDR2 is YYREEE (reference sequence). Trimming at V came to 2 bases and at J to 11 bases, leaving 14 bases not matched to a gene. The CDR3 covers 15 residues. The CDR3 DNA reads TGTGCCAGCAGCTTAGATGGGCAGGGGGCGCGAATGGCTTTCTTT. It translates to CASSLDGQGARMAFF.

The CDR3 sequence is CASSLGSSGGYQETQYF. CDR3 nucleotides: TGTGCCAGCAGCTTGGGGTCTAGCGGAGGGTACCAAGAGACCCAGTACTTC. The chain employs TRBV5-4 and TRBJ2-5; 7 bases fit TRBD2. After removal of 0 bases from V and 0 bases from J, the junction contained 8 bases not matched to a gene. Germline V gene lookup returns CDR1 SGHNT and CDR2 YYREEE (reference sequence). The CDR3 is 17 residues long. The full variable domain, with the rest looked up from reference TRBV5-4 and TRBJ2-5, is ETGVTQSPTHLIKTRGQQVTLRCSSQSGHNTVSWYQQALGQGPQFIFQYYREEENGRGNFPPRFSGLQFPNYSSELNVNALELDDSALYLCASSLGSSGGYQETQYFGPGTRLLVL.

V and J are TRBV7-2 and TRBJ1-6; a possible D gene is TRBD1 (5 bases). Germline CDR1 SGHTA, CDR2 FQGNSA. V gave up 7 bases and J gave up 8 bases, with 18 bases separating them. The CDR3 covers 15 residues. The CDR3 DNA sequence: TGTGCCAGCAAACAAGCAGGGTCTATAGATTCACCCCTCCACTTT. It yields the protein CASKQAGSIDSPLHF.

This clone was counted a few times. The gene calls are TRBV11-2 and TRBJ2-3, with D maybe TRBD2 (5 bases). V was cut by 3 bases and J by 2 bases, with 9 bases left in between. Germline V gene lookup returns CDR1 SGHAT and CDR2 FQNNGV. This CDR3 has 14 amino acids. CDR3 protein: CASSFLDFTDTQYF. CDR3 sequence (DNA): TGTGCCAGCAGCTTCCTGGACTTCACAGATACGCAGTATTTT.

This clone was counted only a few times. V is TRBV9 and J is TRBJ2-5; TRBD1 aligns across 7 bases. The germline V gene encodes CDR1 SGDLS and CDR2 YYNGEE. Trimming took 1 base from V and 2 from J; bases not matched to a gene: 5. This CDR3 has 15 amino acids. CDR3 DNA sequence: TGTGCCAGCAGCGTAATGGGCAGGGGGCAAGAGACCCAGTACTTC. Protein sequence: CASSVMGRGQETQYF.

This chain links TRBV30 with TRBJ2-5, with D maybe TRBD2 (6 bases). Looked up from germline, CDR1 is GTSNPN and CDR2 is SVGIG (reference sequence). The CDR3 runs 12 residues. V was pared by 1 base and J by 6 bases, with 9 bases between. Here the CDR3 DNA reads TGTGCCTGGAGTGGCCGGGGGAAGACCCAGTACTTC. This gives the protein CAWSGRGKTQYF.

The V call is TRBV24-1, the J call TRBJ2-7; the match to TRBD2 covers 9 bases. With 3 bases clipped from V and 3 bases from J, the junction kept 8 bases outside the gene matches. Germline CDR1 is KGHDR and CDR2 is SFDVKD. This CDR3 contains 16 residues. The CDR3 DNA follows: TGTGCCACCAGTGATCTACTAGCGGGCATAGTCTACGAGCAGTACTTC. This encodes CATSDLLAGIVYEQYF.

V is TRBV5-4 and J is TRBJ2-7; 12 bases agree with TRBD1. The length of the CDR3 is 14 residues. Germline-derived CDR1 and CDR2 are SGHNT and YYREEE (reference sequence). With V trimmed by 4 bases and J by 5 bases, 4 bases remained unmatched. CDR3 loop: CASSGGQGAHEQYF. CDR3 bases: TGTGCCAGCAGCGGGGGACAGGGGGCTCACGAGCAGTACTTC.

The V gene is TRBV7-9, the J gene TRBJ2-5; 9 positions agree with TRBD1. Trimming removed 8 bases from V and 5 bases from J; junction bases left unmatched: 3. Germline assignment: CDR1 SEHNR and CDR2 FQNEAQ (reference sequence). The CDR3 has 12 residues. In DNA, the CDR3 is TGTGCCAGCGGGACAGGGTTGGAGACCCAGTACTTC. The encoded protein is CASGTGLETQYF.

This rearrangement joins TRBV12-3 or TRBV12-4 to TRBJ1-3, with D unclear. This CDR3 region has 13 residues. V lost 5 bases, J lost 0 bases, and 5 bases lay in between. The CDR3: CASSPISGNTIYF. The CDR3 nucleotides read TGTGCCAGCAGTCCCATCTCTGGAAACACCATATATTTT.

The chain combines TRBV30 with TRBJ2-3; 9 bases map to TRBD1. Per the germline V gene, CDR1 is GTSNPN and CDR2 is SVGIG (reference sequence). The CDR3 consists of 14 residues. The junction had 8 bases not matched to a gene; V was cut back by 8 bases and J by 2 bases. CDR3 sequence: CAVGGQGVTDTQYF. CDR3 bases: TGTGCCGTAGGGGGACAGGGCGTCACAGATACGCAGTATTTT.

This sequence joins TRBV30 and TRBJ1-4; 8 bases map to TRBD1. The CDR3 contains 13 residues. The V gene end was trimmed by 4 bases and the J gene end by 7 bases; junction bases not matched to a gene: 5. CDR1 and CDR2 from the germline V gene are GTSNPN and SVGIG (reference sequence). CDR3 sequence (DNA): TGTGCCTGGACGACAGGGACAGGTGAAAAACTGTTTTTT. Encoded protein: CAWTTGTGEKLFF.